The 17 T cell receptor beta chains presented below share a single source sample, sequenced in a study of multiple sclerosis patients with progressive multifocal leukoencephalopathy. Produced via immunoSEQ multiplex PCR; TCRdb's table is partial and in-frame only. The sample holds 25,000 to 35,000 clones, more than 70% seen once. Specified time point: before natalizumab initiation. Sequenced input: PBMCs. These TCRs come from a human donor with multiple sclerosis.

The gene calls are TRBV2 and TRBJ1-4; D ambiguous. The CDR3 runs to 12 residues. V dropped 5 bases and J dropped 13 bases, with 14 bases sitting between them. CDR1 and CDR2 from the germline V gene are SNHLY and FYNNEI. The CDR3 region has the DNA TGTGCCAGCAGTATCCGGGCCGAGGGACTGTTTTTT. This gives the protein CASSIRAEGLFF.

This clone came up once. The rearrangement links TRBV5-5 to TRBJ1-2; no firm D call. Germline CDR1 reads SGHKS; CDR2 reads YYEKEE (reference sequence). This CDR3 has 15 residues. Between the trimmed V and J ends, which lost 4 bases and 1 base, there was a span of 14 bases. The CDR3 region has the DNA TGTGCCAGCAGCGATGAGTGGGCGGTTAACTATGGCTACACCTTC. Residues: CASSDEWAVNYGYTF.

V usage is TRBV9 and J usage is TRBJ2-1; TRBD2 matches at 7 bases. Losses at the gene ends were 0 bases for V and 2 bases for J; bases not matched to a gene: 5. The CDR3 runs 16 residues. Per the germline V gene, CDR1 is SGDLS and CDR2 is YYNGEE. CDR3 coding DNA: TGTGCCAGCAGCGTAGAGGCGGGGGTGGCCTACAATGAGCAGTTCTTC. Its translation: CASSVEAGVAYNEQFF.

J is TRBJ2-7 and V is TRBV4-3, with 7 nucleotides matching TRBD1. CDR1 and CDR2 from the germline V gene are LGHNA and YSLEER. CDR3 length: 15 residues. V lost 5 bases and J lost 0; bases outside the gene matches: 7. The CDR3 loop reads CASSKAGTDSYEQYF. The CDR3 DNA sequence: TGCGCCAGCAGCAAGGCCGGGACAGACTCCTACGAGCAGTACTTC.

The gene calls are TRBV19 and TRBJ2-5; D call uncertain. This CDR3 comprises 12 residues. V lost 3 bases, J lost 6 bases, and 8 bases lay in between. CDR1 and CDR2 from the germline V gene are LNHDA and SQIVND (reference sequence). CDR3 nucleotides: TGTGCCAGTAGTATTGGTGGGAAGACCCAGTACTTC. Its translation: CASSIGGKTQYF.

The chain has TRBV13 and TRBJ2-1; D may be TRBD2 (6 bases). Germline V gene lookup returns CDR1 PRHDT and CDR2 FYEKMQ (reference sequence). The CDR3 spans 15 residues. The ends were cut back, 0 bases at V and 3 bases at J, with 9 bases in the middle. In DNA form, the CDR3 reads TGTGCCAGCAGCTTAGGCGGGGGAGTCTACAATGAGCAGTTCTTC. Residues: CASSLGGGVYNEQFF. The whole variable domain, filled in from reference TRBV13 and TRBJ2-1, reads AAGVIQSPRHLIKEKRETATLKCYPIPRHDTVYWYQQGPGQDPQFLISFYEKMQSDKGSIPDRFSAQQFSDYHSELNMSSLELGDSALYFCASSLGGGVYNEQFFGPGTRLTVL.

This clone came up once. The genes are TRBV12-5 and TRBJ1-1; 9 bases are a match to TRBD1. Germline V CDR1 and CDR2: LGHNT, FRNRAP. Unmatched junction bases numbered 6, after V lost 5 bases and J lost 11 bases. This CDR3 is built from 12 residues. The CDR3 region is CASGRDRVGAFF. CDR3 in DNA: TGTGCTAGTGGTCGGGACAGGGTGGGTGCTTTCTTT. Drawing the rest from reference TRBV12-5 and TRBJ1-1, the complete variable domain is DARVTQTPRHKVTEMGQEVTMRCQPILGHNTVFWYRQTMMQGLELLAYFRNRAPLDDSGMPKDRFSAEMPDATLATLKIQPSEPRDSAVYFCASGRDRVGAFFGQGTRLTVV.

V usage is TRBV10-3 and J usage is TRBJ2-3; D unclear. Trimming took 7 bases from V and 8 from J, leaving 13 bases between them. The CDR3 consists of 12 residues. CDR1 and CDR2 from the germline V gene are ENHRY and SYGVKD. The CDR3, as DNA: TGTGCCATCACCCCCTTAAAGGGTACGCAGTATTTT. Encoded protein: CAITPLKGTQYF.

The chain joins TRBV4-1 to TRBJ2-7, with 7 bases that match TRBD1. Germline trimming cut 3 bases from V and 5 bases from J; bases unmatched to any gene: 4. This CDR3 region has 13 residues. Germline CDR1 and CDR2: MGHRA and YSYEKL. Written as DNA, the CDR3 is TGCGCCAGCAGCCAGGAGACAGGGAACGAGCAGTACTTC. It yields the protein CASSQETGNEQYF.

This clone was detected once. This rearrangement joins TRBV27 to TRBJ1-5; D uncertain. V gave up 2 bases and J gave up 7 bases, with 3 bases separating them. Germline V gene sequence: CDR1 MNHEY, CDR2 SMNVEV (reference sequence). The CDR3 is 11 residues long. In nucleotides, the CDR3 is TGTGCCAGCAGTTTAACCCAGCCCCAGCATTTT. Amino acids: CASSLTQPQHF.

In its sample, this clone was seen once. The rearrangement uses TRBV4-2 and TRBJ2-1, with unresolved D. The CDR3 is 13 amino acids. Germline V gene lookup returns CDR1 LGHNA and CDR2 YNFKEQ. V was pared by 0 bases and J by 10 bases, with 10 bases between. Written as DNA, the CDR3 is TGTGCCAGCAGCCAAGAAGGAGCGAGAGAGCAGTTCTTC. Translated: CASSQEGAREQFF.

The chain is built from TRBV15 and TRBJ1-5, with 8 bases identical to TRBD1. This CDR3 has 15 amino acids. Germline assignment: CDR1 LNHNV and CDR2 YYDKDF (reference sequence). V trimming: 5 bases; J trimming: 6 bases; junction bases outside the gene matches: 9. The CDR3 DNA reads TGTGCCACCAGCCACGACAGGGGAAAGGGTCAGCCCCAGCATTTT. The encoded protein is CATSHDRGKGQPQHF. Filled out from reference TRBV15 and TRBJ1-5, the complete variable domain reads DAMVIQNPRYQVTQFGKPVTLSCSQTLNHNVMYWYQQKSSQAPKLLFHYYDKDFNNEADTPDNFQSRRPNTSFCFLDIRSPGLGDTAMYLCATSHDRGKGQPQHFGDGTRLSIL.

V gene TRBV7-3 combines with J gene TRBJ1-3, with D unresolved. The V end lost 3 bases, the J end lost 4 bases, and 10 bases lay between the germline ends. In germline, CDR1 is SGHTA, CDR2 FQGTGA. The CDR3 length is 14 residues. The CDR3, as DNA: TGTGCCAGCAGCTTGAGGCCGGGAGGAAACACCATATATTTT. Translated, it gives CASSLRPGGNTIYF. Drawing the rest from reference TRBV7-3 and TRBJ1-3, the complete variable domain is GAGVSQTPSNKVTEKGKYVELRCDPISGHTALYWYRQSLGQGPEFLIYFQGTGAADDSGLPNDRFFAVRPEGSVSTLKIQRTERGDSAVYLCASSLRPGGNTIYFGEGSWLTVV.

The CDR3 reads CSARTGDGYGYTF. DNA for the CDR3: TGCAGCGCCCGAACAGGGGACGGCTATGGCTACACCTTC. The chain employs TRBV29-1 and TRBJ1-2, with 7 bases fitting TRBD1. The CDR3 covers 13 residues. CDR1 and CDR2 (germline): SQVTM, ANQGSEA. V was clipped by 7 bases and J by 4 bases; unmatched bases: 9.

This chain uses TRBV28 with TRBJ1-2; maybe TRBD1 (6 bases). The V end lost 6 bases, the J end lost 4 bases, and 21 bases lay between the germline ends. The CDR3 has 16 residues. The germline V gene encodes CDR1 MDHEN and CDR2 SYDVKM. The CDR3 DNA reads TGTGCCAGCAGCCCGAGGACAGAAGCATTGATCTATGGCTACACCTTC. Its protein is CASSPRTEALIYGYTF.

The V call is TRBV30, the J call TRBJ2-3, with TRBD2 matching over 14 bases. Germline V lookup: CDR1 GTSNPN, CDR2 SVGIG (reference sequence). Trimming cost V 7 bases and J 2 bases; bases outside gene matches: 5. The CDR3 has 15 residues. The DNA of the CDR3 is TGTGCCTTTGGGACTAGCGGGAGACTCACAGATACGCAGTATTTT. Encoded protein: CAFGTSGRLTDTQYF.

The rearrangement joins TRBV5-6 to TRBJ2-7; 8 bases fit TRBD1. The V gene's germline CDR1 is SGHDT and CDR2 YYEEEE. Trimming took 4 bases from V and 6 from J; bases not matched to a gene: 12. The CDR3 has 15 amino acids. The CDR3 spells CASSPPSLGTGEQYF. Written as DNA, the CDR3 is TGTGCCAGCAGCCCGCCCTCTCTTGGGACAGGCGAGCAGTACTTC.